The 32 T cell receptor beta chains given below trace back to one sample, sequenced in a study of IL-17A CD8 T cells in psoriatic arthritis synovium. CD3+ T cells, isolated magnetically, got about 1.4 hours of stimulation with PMA and ionomycin and were then labeled using IL-17A and IFNgamma cytokine secretion assays. Synovial fluid effusions were drawn from actively inflamed joints of patients with psoriatic arthritis. To prepare the library, the immunoSEQ multiplex PCR assay was applied. Not all clones reach the TCRdb copy of this immuneACCESS table, which keeps in-frame sequences only. Checked studies attribute under half of the gap to unresolved V genes and leave the rest unexplained. The sample data list around 2,000 clones, and over 60% of these were observed just once. Around a tenth of the sample rests with the top ten. The sequencing input was IFN-gamma+ CD8+ T cells from synovial fluid. Explained via the paper, the cell subset or site label denotes: IL-17A-IFNgamma+ memory CD8+ (Tc1) cells. The receptors derive from a human donor with psoriatic arthritis.

The chain joins TRBV30 to TRBJ2-5, with D uncertain. Germline loops: CDR1 GTSNPN, CDR2 SVGIG (reference sequence). This CDR3 is built from 12 residues. Trimming pared 0 bases from V and 3 bases from J, leaving 5 bases between. The CDR3 loop reads CAWSVWKETQYF. The CDR3 nucleotides are TGTGCCTGGAGTGTCTGGAAAGAGACCCAGTACTTC.

This clone came up once. The chain has TRBV7-9 and TRBJ2-3, with TRBD2 matching over 12 bases. The CDR3 runs 17 residues. Germline V gives CDR1 SEHNR, CDR2 FQNEAQ (reference sequence). V trimming: 5 bases; J trimming: 7 bases; junction bases outside the gene matches: 13. CDR3 sequence reads: CASSELRTSGNFNTQYF. The CDR3 nucleotides read TGTGCCAGCAGCGAACTCCGGACTAGCGGGAATTTCAATACGCAGTATTTT. The full variable domain, with the rest looked up from reference TRBV7-9 and TRBJ2-3, is DTGVSQNPRHKITKRGQNVTFRCDPISEHNRLYWYRQTLGQGPEFLTYFQNEAQLEKSRLLSDRFSAERPKGSFSTLEIQRTEQGDSAMYLCASSELRTSGNFNTQYFGPGTRLTVL.

This chain uses TRBV6-6 with TRBJ2-1; D may be TRBD1 (6 bases). Trimming cost V 0 bases and J 9 bases, with 15 bases left between them. CDR3 length: 15 residues. Per the germline V gene, CDR1 is MNHNY and CDR2 is SVGAGI (reference sequence). The CDR3 DNA is TGTGCCAGCAGTTACTCTGCAGGCAGGGGATCTGAGCAGTTCTTC. Protein sequence: CASSYSAGRGSEQFF.

This sequence joins TRBV7-3 and TRBJ2-1; no reliable D call. Trimming cost V 1 base and J 0 bases, with 13 bases left between them. There are 17 residues in the CDR3. Germline V gives CDR1 SGHTA, CDR2 FQGTGA. The CDR3 is CASSLMGSPSSYNEQFF. DNA for the CDR3: TGTGCCAGCAGCTTAATGGGGTCACCTTCCTCCTACAATGAGCAGTTCTTC.

The genes are TRBV7-9 and TRBJ2-7, with TRBD2 identical over 13 bases. This CDR3 has 14 residues. The V and J ends lost 8 bases and 3 bases, in that order; junction bases with no gene match: 4. In germline, CDR1 is SEHNR, CDR2 FQNEAQ (reference sequence). The CDR3 DNA reads TGTGCCAGCGGGAGACTAGCGGGAGGCTACGAGCAGTACTTC. It is translated as CASGRLAGGYEQYF.

In nucleotides, the CDR3 is TGTGCCAGCAGCGTACCGCCTACGACTAGCGGGGGCTCTAGCACAGATACGCAGTATTTT. The encoded protein is CASSVPPTTSGGSSTDTQYF. The chain combines TRBV9 with TRBJ2-3; 12 positions agree with TRBD2. The CDR3 is 20 residues long. V lost 1 base, J lost 0 bases, and 12 bases stayed unmatched. Germline loops: CDR1 SGDLS, CDR2 YYNGEE.

The chain has TRBV6-4 and TRBJ2-3, with D possibly being TRBD2 (6 bases). Trimming left V 3 bases short and J 0 bases short, with 7 bases between. Looked up from germline, CDR1 is MRHNA and CDR2 is SNTAGT. This CDR3 is 14 amino acids long. The DNA for the CDR3 is TGTGCCAGCAGTGAAAGCGGGAGCACAGATACGCAGTATTTT. It encodes CASSESGSTDTQYF.

V is TRBV7-8 and J is TRBJ1-5; possible D gene TRBD1, 5 bases. V was clipped by 5 bases and J by 0 bases, with 20 bases between them. CDR1 SGHVS and CDR2 FQNEAQ come from the germline V gene. The length of the CDR3 is 18 residues. The CDR3 reads CASSLGAQYFDSNQPQHF. CDR3 DNA sequence: TGTGCCAGCAGCCTAGGGGCACAGTACTTTGATAGCAATCAGCCCCAGCATTTT. Together with reference TRBV7-8 and TRBJ1-5, the CDR3 gives the full variable domain: GAGVSQSPRYKVAKRGQDVALRCDPISGHVSLFWYQQALGQGPEFLTYFQNEAQLDKSGLPSDRFFAERPEGSVSTLKIQRTQQEDSAVYLCASSLGAQYFDSNQPQHFGDGTRLSIL.

V usage is TRBV5-1 and J usage is TRBJ2-7, with TRBD2 matching 12 bases. The CDR3 sequence is 15 residues long. Looked up from germline, CDR1 is SGHRS and CDR2 is YFSETQ. Trimming removed 2 bases from V and 3 bases from J; junction bases left unmatched: 3. The CDR3 coding sequence is TGCGCCAGCAGCTTCTGGACTAGCGGGAACTACGAGCAGTACTTC. Translation: CASSFWTSGNYEQYF.

The chain combines TRBV19 with TRBJ2-1; 8 nucleotides agree with TRBD2. There are 13 residues in the CDR3. The V gene's germline CDR1 is LNHDA and CDR2 SQIVND (reference sequence). The junction had 7 bases not matched to a gene; V was cut back by 6 bases and J by 9 bases. This chain's CDR3 is CASSGRASIEQFF. The DNA of the CDR3 is TGTGCCAGTAGCGGGAGGGCCTCTATTGAGCAGTTCTTC.

The gene calls are TRBV4-1 and TRBJ1-4; D is unresolved. The CDR3 has 15 residues. The V end was cut by 3 bases, the J end by 4 bases, with 12 bases between. Germline V CDR1 and CDR2: MGHRA, YSYEKL. In DNA form, the CDR3 reads TGCGCCAGCAGCCAGAGCGGGGAAAATAATGAAAAACTGTTTTTT. It encodes CASSQSGENNEKLFF.

The J gene is TRBJ2-5, the V gene TRBV6-5; D not resolved. Germline CDR1 is MNHEY and CDR2 is SVGAGI. Trimming shortened V by 0 bases and J by 5 bases, and 10 bases separated the two germline ends. CDR3 length: 14 residues. The CDR3 protein is CASSYSASGETQYF. In DNA form, the CDR3 reads TGTGCCAGCAGTTACTCGGCTTCCGGGGAGACCCAGTACTTC.

The chain recombines TRBV5-6 with TRBJ2-5; D call uncertain. Trimming removed 3 bases at V and 2 bases at J, with 8 bases between. Germline lookup yields CDR1 SGHDT and CDR2 YYEEEE. The CDR3 has 13 residues. For the CDR3, the DNA is TGTGCCAGCAGCTGGCAAGAACAAGAGACCCAGTACTTC. It translates to CASSWQEQETQYF.

The chain carries TRBV5-6 and TRBJ2-5, with TRBD2 matching 9 bases. Germline assignment: CDR1 SGHDT and CDR2 YYEEEE. The V segment lost 4 bases and the J segment 4 bases; nucleotides outside the gene matches: 8. The CDR3 is 15 amino acids. DNA of the CDR3: TGTGCCAGCAGCGTCTGGCTACTAGCGGGAGAGACCCAGTACTTC. Its translation: CASSVWLLAGETQYF.

V usage is TRBV6-6 and J usage is TRBJ2-3; the D gene is possibly TRBD2 (6 bases). Germline V gives CDR1 MNHNY, CDR2 SVGAGI (reference sequence). This CDR3 comprises 15 residues. Trimming took off 8 bases at V and 2 bases at J, with 17 bases between the two ends. CDR3 sequence reads: CASAFGSSPTDTQYF. CDR3 in DNA: TGTGCCAGCGCTTTCGGGAGTTCACCCACAGATACGCAGTATTTT.

This clone was recorded a few times. J is TRBJ2-4 and V is TRBV5-1, with TRBD1 identical over 9 bases. The germline gives CDR1 SGHRS, CDR2 YFSETQ. This CDR3 comprises 17 residues. V dropped 0 bases and J dropped 3; count of bases not matched to a gene: 7. The CDR3 loop is CASSLEGTGYGKNIQYF. The CDR3 DNA follows: TGCGCCAGCAGCTTGGAGGGGACAGGGTATGGCAAAAACATTCAGTACTTC. The complete variable domain, with remaining parts taken from reference TRBV5-1 and TRBJ2-4, reads KAGVTQTPRYLIKTRGQQVTLSCSPISGHRSVSWYQQTPGQGLQFLFEYFSETQRNKGNFPGRFSGRQFSNSRSEMNVSTLELGDSALYLCASSLEGTGYGKNIQYFGAGTRLSVL.

This clone turned up a few times. The chain links TRBV9 to TRBJ2-2; weak D call: TRBD1 (6 bases). Trimming shortened V by 4 bases and J by 6 bases, and 16 bases separated the two germline ends. Germline V CDR1 and CDR2: SGDLS, YYNGEE. The CDR3 consists of 15 residues. CDR3 sequence reads: CASSPRGSNPGELFF. CDR3 in DNA: TGTGCCAGCAGCCCTAGGGGGAGTAACCCCGGGGAGCTGTTTTTT.

The table lists this clone with a few counts. The J gene is TRBJ2-7, the V gene TRBV11-2, with D unclear. The CDR3 is 13 amino acids. Germline-derived CDR1 and CDR2 are SGHAT and FQNNGV. V lost 0 bases and J 7 bases, leaving 10 bases between the germline ends. The CDR3 DNA reads TGTGCCAGCAGCTTAGATATGGCCCAAGAGCAGTACTTC. This translates into CASSLDMAQEQYF.

This clone was seen only a few times. CDR3 protein: CAWSSQTGTGELFF. The CDR3 bases are TGTGCCTGGAGTTCCCAGACAGGGACCGGGGAGCTGTTTTTT. V usage is TRBV30 and J usage is TRBJ2-2; 7 positions agree with TRBD1. The CDR3 spans 14 residues. Germline V gene data show CDR1 as GTSNPN and CDR2 as SVGIG (reference sequence). J lost 5 bases, V lost 2 bases, and 5 bases had no gene match.

CDR3 bases: TGCGCCAGCAGTCAATCAGGCGGCTCCTACAATGAGCAGTTCTTC. This gives the protein CASSQSGGSYNEQFF. The chain employs TRBV23-1 and TRBJ2-1, with D hard to call. TRBV23-1 belongs to the ORF category, with a function that is uncertain. The CDR3 loop spans 15 amino acids. V lost 0 bases and J lost 0, with 6 bases in between.

This rearrangement joins TRBV30 to TRBJ2-2; D possibly corresponds to TRBD2 (6 bases). From germline, CDR1 is GTSNPN and CDR2 SVGIG (reference sequence). The CDR3 spans 11 residues. The chain's CDR3 is CGRIAAGELFF. In DNA form, the CDR3 reads TGTGGACGGATAGCGGCCGGGGAGCTGTTTTTT.

In this sample, this clone turned up a few times. The chain employs TRBV7-9 and TRBJ1-5; no reliable D call. Germline lookup yields CDR1 SEHNR and CDR2 FQNEAQ (reference sequence). The CDR3 runs to 13 residues. The V and J ends lost 5 bases and 3 bases respectively, with 8 bases between them. The CDR3 is CASSASPNQPQHF. CDR3 nucleotide sequence: TGTGCCAGCAGCGCAAGCCCCAATCAGCCCCAGCATTTT.

The V call is TRBV28, the J call TRBJ2-7, with D hard to call. The germline V gene encodes CDR1 MDHEN and CDR2 SYDVKM. V was pared by 4 bases and J by 4 bases, with 5 bases between. There are 11 residues in the CDR3. The CDR3 protein is CASSYLYEQYF. The CDR3 region has the DNA TGTGCCAGCAGTTACCTATACGAGCAGTACTTC.

J is TRBJ2-7 and V is TRBV4-3; D may match TRBD1 or TRBD2 (5 bases each). The CDR3 sequence is 16 residues long. Germline CDR1 LGHNA, CDR2 YSLEER. The V and J ends lost 4 bases and 4 bases respectively, with 20 bases between them. DNA for the CDR3: TGCGCCAGCAGCCTAATTCCGGGACGGGGAAGATACGAGCAGTACGTC. Translated, it gives CASSLIPGRGRYEQYV.

V is TRBV5-5 and J is TRBJ1-2; unclear D gene. The V end lost 4 bases, the J end lost 1 base, and 11 bases lay between the germline ends. CDR1 SGHKS and CDR2 YYEKEE come from the germline V gene (reference sequence). The CDR3 totals 14 residues. In DNA form, the CDR3 reads TGTGCCAGCAGCCCTCTGACCCATAACTATGGCTACACCTTC. Encoded protein: CASSPLTHNYGYTF.

This chain joins TRBV12-5 and TRBJ2-3, with unresolved D. CDR1 LGHNT and CDR2 FRNRAP come from the germline V gene. Deletions cut 7 bases from V and 5 bases from J, with 7 bases between. CDR3 length: 11 residues. In DNA form, the CDR3 reads TGTGCTAGTGTTCTCGAAGATACGCAGTATTTT. Translated, it gives CASVLEDTQYF.

V is TRBV6-6 and J is TRBJ1-4; 9 bases fit TRBD1. This CDR3 comprises 16 residues. J was trimmed by 11 bases and V by 0 bases; bases with no gene match: 10. Per the germline V gene, CDR1 is MNHNY and CDR2 is SVGAGI (reference sequence). CDR3 DNA sequence: TGTGCCAGCAGTTACTCGGGGACAGGGTCGCTTCGGAAACTGTTTTTT. Protein product: CASSYSGTGSLRKLFF.

The table lists this clone with a few counts. This sequence joins TRBV4-2 and TRBJ2-7; TRBD2 matches 11 bases. This CDR3 is built from 16 residues. The V and J ends lost 0 bases and 3 bases, in that order; junction bases with no gene match: 4. The V gene's germline CDR1 is LGHNA and CDR2 YNFKEQ. The CDR3: CASSQDETSGSYEQYF. DNA of the CDR3: TGTGCCAGCAGCCAAGATGAAACTAGCGGGAGCTACGAGCAGTACTTC.

The chain couples TRBV2 to TRBJ2-1; D gene uncertain. The ends were cut back, 3 bases at V and 4 bases at J, with 13 bases in the middle. Looked up from germline, CDR1 is SNHLY and CDR2 is FYNNEI. The CDR3 has 15 amino acids. CDR3 residues: CASSEATHSYNEQFF. For the CDR3, the DNA is TGTGCCAGCAGTGAGGCGACTCATAGTTACAATGAGCAGTTCTTC.

The V and J genes are TRBV28 and TRBJ2-1, with D hard to call. This CDR3 is built from 15 residues. Trimming took 3 bases from V and 0 from J, leaving 9 bases between them. The germline V gene has CDR1 MDHEN and CDR2 SYDVKM. CDR3 sequence reads: CASSFVESSYNEQFF. The CDR3 DNA reads TGTGCCAGCAGTTTTGTGGAGAGCTCCTACAATGAGCAGTTCTTC.

With respect to this clone: A junction boundary mismatches the germline segment, possibly from a read error. This chain links TRBV9 with TRBJ2-7, with TRBD2 matching over 8 bases. The germline CDR1 and CDR2 sequences are SGDLS and YYNGEE. This CDR3 comprises 14 residues. The DNA of the CDR3 is TGTGCCAGCAGCGCAGCTAGCGGGTTCTACGAGCAGTCCTTC. This gives the protein CASSAASGFYEQSF.

This clone was found a few times. The chain employs TRBV30 and TRBJ2-3; 10 positions match TRBD2. This CDR3 comprises 15 residues. The V segment lost 2 bases and the J segment 4 bases; nucleotides outside the gene matches: 6. CDR1 GTSNPN and CDR2 SVGIG come from the germline V gene (reference sequence). The CDR3: CAWSMVAGGPDTQYF. DNA for the CDR3: TGTGCCTGGAGTATGGTAGCGGGAGGACCAGATACGCAGTATTTT. Looking up the rest from reference TRBV30 and TRBJ2-3 gives the full variable domain: SQTIHQWPATLVQPVGSPLSLECTVEGTSNPNLYWYRQAAGRGLQLLFYSVGIGQISSEVPQNLSASRPQDRQFILSSKKLLLSDSGFYLCAWSMVAGGPDTQYFGPGTRLTVL.